This T cell receptor beta chain was sequenced for a study of shared clonotypes between healthy human individuals. Study results and limitations: Generation probabilities were higher for clonotypes shared across all four sorted-subset donors than for unshared ones.

CD45RO negativity and positive selection for CCR7 defined naive CD8 cells, a population that excluded terminally differentiated effector memory CD45RA+ cells. In its sample, this clone was seen once. What it recognizes is unknown. Trimming pared 5 bases from V and 1 base from J, leaving 15 bases between. CDR1 is MNHEY, CDR2 SVGAGI, per germline. This CDR3 comprises 15 residues. The assay used deep level. Using immunoSEQ multiplex PCR, the repertoire was profiled, and TCRdb retains in-frame clones only, with some absent. Of 1.5 million to 2.5 million clones in the sample, about 95% were seen once. This sequence joins TRBV6-5 and TRBJ2-7; either TRBD1 or TRBD2 may supply D (5 bases each). This TCR was recovered from a man aged 18-30 years in good health. The sample comprised naive CD8+ T cells sorted from blood. CDR3 protein: CASSPRDGGSYEQYF. The CDR3 coding sequence is TGTGCCAGCAGTCCCCGGGACGGCGGGTCCTACGAGCAGTACTTC.